This TCR beta chain was sequenced during a study of blood T cell repertoires in COVID-19. Across the study: Sample material is recorded as cDNA or gDNA derived from T cells, B-cell-depleted T cells, or PBMCs.

This clone was seen only once. Study processing details: Reference gene primer amplification gave nucleated cell count estimates. Clones were read by immunoSEQ multiplex PCR, and TCRdb kept only the in-frame ones, dropping some. V, J and clone size derive from that table, while D and trimming were established from the DNA sequence. The sample has 370,000 or so clones; 81% are singletons. The sequenced material came from peripheral blood. The origin of this receptor is a human donor with acute or convalescent COVID-19. The donor label of this sample is uncertain.

The CDR3: CASSLGGTSLDEQFF. As DNA, the CDR3 is TGCGCCAGCAGCTTGGGCGGGACTAGCCTCGATGAGCAGTTCTTC. The chain carries TRBV5-1 and TRBJ2-1; 9 nucleotides align to TRBD2. The CDR3 loop spans 15 amino acids. After removal of 0 bases from V and 8 bases from J, the junction contained 6 bases not matched to a gene. Germline lookup yields CDR1 SGHRS and CDR2 YFSETQ.